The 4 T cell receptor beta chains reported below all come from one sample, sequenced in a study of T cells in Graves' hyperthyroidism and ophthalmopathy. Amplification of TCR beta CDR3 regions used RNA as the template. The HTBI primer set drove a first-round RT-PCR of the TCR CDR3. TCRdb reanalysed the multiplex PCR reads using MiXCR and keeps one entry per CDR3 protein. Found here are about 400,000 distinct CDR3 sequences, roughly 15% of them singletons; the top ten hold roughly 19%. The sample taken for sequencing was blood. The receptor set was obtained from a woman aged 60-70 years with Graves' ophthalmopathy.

CDR3 residues: CASSLRLAGANSYNEQFF. The CDR3 region has the DNA TGCGCCAGCAGCTTGAGGCTAGCGGGAGCGAACTCCTACAATGAGCAGTTCTTC. V gene TRBV5-1 combines with J gene TRBJ2-1; 10 nucleotides agree with TRBD2. CDR1 is SGHRS, CDR2 YFSETQ, per germline. The ends lost 1 base at V and 0 bases at J; junction bases unmatched: 7. CDR3 length equals 18 residues.

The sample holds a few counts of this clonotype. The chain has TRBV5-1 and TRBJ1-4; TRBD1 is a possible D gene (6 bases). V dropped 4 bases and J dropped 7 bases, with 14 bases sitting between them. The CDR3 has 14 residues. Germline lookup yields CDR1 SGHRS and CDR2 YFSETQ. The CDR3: CASSEQGRGEKLFF. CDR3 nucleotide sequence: TGCGCCAGCAGCGAACAGGGTAGGGGTGAAAAACTGTTTTTT.

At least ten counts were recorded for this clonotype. CDR3: CASSGGGPRGYSSYEQYF. CDR3 in DNA: TGTGCCAGCAGTGGTGGGGGCCCCAGGGGCTATAGCTCCTACGAGCAGTACTTC. The chain joins TRBV6-1 to TRBJ2-7; tentative D call: TRBD1 (6 bases). The CDR3 length is 18 residues. Trimming stripped 4 bases from V and 0 bases from J, with 22 bases between. Germline values: CDR1 MNHNS, CDR2 SASEGT.

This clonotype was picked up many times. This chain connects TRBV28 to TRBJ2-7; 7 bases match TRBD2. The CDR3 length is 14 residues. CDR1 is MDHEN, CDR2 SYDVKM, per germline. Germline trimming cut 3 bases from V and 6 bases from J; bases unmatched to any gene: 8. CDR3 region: CASSFYGGSFEQYF. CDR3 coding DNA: TGTGCCAGCAGTTTTTATGGCGGGAGCTTCGAGCAGTACTTC.